The 30 T cell receptor beta chains given below trace back to one sample, sequenced in a study of T cells in Graves' hyperthyroidism and ophthalmopathy. Amplification of TCR beta CDR3 regions was performed using RNA transcripts as template. TCR CDR3 regions were first amplified by RT-PCR with HTBI primers. TCRdb re-analysed the multiplex PCR reads in MiXCR, keeping a single row per CDR3 protein. The repertoire consists of 250,000 to 300,000 distinct CDR3 sequences, with around 15% occurring once and the leading ten covering less than 8%. The sequenced material came from blood. The receptors were sampled from a woman aged 40 to 55 with Graves' hyperthyroidism.

The rearrangement uses TRBV12-3 or TRBV12-4 and TRBJ2-3; D is undetermined. V lost 1 base, J lost 5 bases, and 10 bases lay in between. This CDR3 region has 14 residues. The CDR3 sequence is CASSLVPVVDTQYF. CDR3 coding DNA: TGTGCCAGCAGTTTAGTACCAGTAGTAGATACGCAGTATTTT.

The V gene is TRBV29-1, the J gene TRBJ2-1; the D is unclear. Trimming shortened V by 3 bases and J by 4 bases, and 4 bases separated the two germline ends. The CDR3 extends over 11 amino acids. From germline, CDR1 is SQVTM and CDR2 ANQGSEA. The CDR3 DNA follows: TGCAGCGTTGAGCAGTACAATGAGCAGTTCTTC. Amino acid sequence: CSVEQYNEQFF.

This clonotype was counted many times. This rearrangement joins TRBV10-3 to TRBJ1-2; TRBD1 matches 7 bases. The V gene end was trimmed by 5 bases and the J gene end by 4 bases; junction bases not matched to a gene: 7. CDR3 size: 14 residues. The germline gives CDR1 ENHRY, CDR2 SYGVKD. The DNA for the CDR3 is TGTGCCATCAGTTCTTTGACAGGGAGCTATGGCTACACCTTC. Amino acid sequence: CAISSLTGSYGYTF.

The V gene is TRBV12-3 or TRBV12-4, the J gene TRBJ1-1; 10 nucleotides align to TRBD1. The junction had 2 bases not matched to a gene; V was cut back by 8 bases and J by 8 bases. CDR3 size: 11 residues. In DNA form, the CDR3 reads TGTGCCAGCCGGACAGGGGGAGAAGCTTTCTTT. Its protein product is CASRTGGEAFF.

The V and J genes are TRBV6-2 or TRBV6-3 and TRBJ2-6; TRBD1 matches at 10 bases. J gave up 2 bases and V 3 bases, and 16 bases lay outside the gene matches. The CDR3 covers 21 residues. Germline V gene lookup returns CDR1 MNHEY and CDR2 SVGEGT. CDR3 region: CASSYRSPTGGAAAGANVLTF. DNA for the CDR3: TGTGCCAGCAGTTATCGGTCCCCGACAGGGGGCGCAGCTGCTGGGGCCAACGTCCTGACTTTC.

This clonotype was counted many times. The chain joins TRBV5-8 to TRBJ1-5; D gene ambiguous. From germline, CDR1 is SGHTS and CDR2 YDEGEE. This CDR3 has 16 residues. V was shortened by 2 bases and J by 7 bases, with 19 bases between the two germline ends. The CDR3 loop is CASSLPDGSGWQPQHF. The CDR3 DNA reads TGTGCCAGCAGCTTACCGGACGGCTCAGGATGGCAGCCCCAGCATTTT.

J is TRBJ1-2 and V is TRBV30; no reliable D call. With 4 bases removed from V and 7 bases from J, the gap between germline ends came to 16 bases. The CDR3 extends over 13 amino acids. Germline CDR1 and CDR2: GTSNPN and SVGIG (reference sequence). The CDR3 sequence: CAWTLTHNGGYTF. The CDR3, as DNA: TGTGCCTGGACATTAACCCACAACGGTGGCTACACCTTC.

This clonotype was observed many times. V and J are TRBV10-3 and TRBJ2-5; 8 nucleotides align to TRBD1. The CDR3 loop spans 13 amino acids. Trimming took 10 bases from V and 1 from J; bases not matched to a gene: 5. Germline V gene sequence: CDR1 ENHRY, CDR2 SYGVKD. CDR3: CATWDRTQETQYF. CDR3 DNA sequence: TGTGCCACCTGGGACAGGACCCAAGAGACCCAGTACTTC.

This clonotype showed up many times. The rearrangement uses TRBV29-1 and TRBJ1-2; possibly TRBD1 for D (5 bases). This CDR3 contains 11 residues. Germline V gene lookup returns CDR1 SQVTM and CDR2 ANQGSEA. Trimming cost V 4 bases and J 5 bases, with 8 bases left between them. DNA of the CDR3: TGCAGCGTTGGACAGTCTTATGGCTACACCTTC. It yields the protein CSVGQSYGYTF.

The V call is TRBV29-1, the J call TRBJ2-7; TRBD1 matches at 12 bases. The length of the CDR3 is 13 residues. The trim removed 8 bases at V and 7 bases at J, leaving 9 bases unmatched. Germline-derived CDR1 and CDR2 are SQVTM and ANQGSEA. CDR3 amino acids: CSIKGQGAPEQYF. DNA of the CDR3: TGCAGCATAAAGGGACAGGGGGCCCCGGAGCAGTACTTC.

This clonotype occurred many times. The V call is TRBV27, the J call TRBJ1-5; 8 bases agree with TRBD1. Germline assignment: CDR1 MNHEY and CDR2 SMNVEV (reference sequence). This CDR3 has 14 residues. V lost 5 bases and J lost 6; bases outside the gene matches: 6. CDR3 sequence (DNA): TGTGCCAGCAGTGCCGGCAGGGGGCGTCAGCCCCAGCATTTT. Encoded protein: CASSAGRGRQPQHF.

This clonotype appeared a few times. V usage is TRBV15 and J usage is TRBJ1-3, with D possibly TRBD1 on 5 matching bases. The CDR3 runs 15 residues. Germline values: CDR1 LNHNV, CDR2 YYDKDF (reference sequence). The V and J ends lost 0 bases and 4 bases respectively, with 10 bases between them. The CDR3, as DNA: TGTGCCACCAGCAGAGATCGACAGCCGGGAAACACCATATATTTT. Translation gives CATSRDRQPGNTIYF.

Note on this clonotype: Just one base apart from a much larger clone, this may be a read error. For the CDR3, the DNA is TGTGCCAGCAGCCCGAGACAGTGGGCTGAAGCTTTCTTT. Translated, it gives CASSPRQWAEAFF. J is TRBJ1-1 and V is TRBV7-6; possible D gene TRBD1, 5 bases. The CDR3 loop spans 13 amino acids. V was trimmed by 5 bases and J by 6 bases, leaving 13 bases between them. Germline-derived CDR1 and CDR2 are SGHVS and FNYEAQ.

The chain carries TRBV6-1 and TRBJ2-7; D is undetermined. Trimming cost V 4 bases and J 2 bases, with 6 bases left between them. This CDR3 contains 12 residues. CDR1 and CDR2 (germline): MNHNS, SASEGT. CDR3 coding DNA: TGTGCCAGCAGTGGGACGGCCTACGAGCAGTACTTC. As protein: CASSGTAYEQYF.

This clonotype was recorded at least ten times. The chain's CDR3 is CASIRSTNTGELFF. The CDR3 nucleotides are TGTGCCAGCATACGGAGCACGAACACCGGGGAGCTGTTTTTT. The chain employs TRBV13 and TRBJ2-2; D remains unclear. There are 14 residues in the CDR3. V lost 7 bases, J lost 0 bases, and 9 bases lay in between. Germline V gives CDR1 PRHDT, CDR2 FYEKMQ (reference sequence).

This clonotype has just a few counts. The rearrangement links TRBV7-9 to TRBJ2-5; D is undetermined. Germline V gene sequence: CDR1 SEHNR, CDR2 FQNEAQ (reference sequence). The CDR3 is made up of 14 amino acids. Trimming stripped 5 bases from V and 1 base from J, with 11 bases between. The CDR3 coding sequence is TGTGCCAGCAGCCCCGAGGAACGCCAAGAGACCCAGTACTTC. It codes for CASSPEERQETQYF.

This clonotype has at least ten counts. The J gene is TRBJ2-1, the V gene TRBV2; 11 positions agree with TRBD2. Germline V gene lookup returns CDR1 SNHLY and CDR2 FYNNEI. The CDR3 totals 12 residues. Germline trimming cut 8 bases from V and 7 bases from J; bases unmatched to any gene: 1. The DNA for the CDR3 is TGTGCCAGCGGACTAGCGGGTAATGAGCAGTTCTTC. Translated, it gives CASGLAGNEQFF.

The V and J genes are TRBV27 and TRBJ1-2; D not certain. With 2 bases removed from V and 0 bases from J, the gap between germline ends came to 10 bases. The germline V gene encodes CDR1 MNHEY and CDR2 SMNVEV (reference sequence). The CDR3 covers 15 residues. CDR3 sequence (DNA): TGTGCCAGCAGTTTACGACGGAACCCTAACTATGGCTACACCTTC. It codes for CASSLRRNPNYGYTF.

This clonotype was counted only a few times. The V and J genes are TRBV20-1 and TRBJ2-7, with 11 nucleotides matching TRBD2. The CDR3 is 16 amino acids. The ends lost 0 bases at V and 3 bases at J; junction bases unmatched: 7. CDR1 is DFQATT and CDR2 is SNEGSKA in the germline V gene (reference sequence). The CDR3 here is CSARDLAGGPVYEQYF. The CDR3 DNA reads as TGCAGTGCTAGAGATTTAGCGGGAGGGCCTGTCTACGAGCAGTACTTC.

This clonotype was seen many times. V gene TRBV12-3 or TRBV12-4 combines with J gene TRBJ2-7, with TRBD1 matching 7 bases. V was pared by 4 bases and J by 4 bases, with 7 bases of the junction left unmatched. CDR3 length equals 14 residues. Written as DNA, the CDR3 is TGTGCCAGCAGTTCCTCCGGGACAGCTTACGAGCAGTACTTC. It yields the protein CASSSSGTAYEQYF.

This clonotype was seen repeatedly, ten times or more. This chain uses TRBV6-1 with TRBJ1-1; D unclear. The CDR3 covers 15 residues. Germline-derived CDR1 and CDR2 are MNHNS and SASEGT. The ends were cut back, 3 bases at V and 0 bases at J, with 11 bases in the middle. CDR3 loop: CASSEGRQLNTEAFF. The CDR3 DNA sequence: TGTGCCAGCAGTGAGGGTCGGCAGCTGAACACTGAAGCTTTCTTT.

V gene TRBV11-3 combines with J gene TRBJ2-3; perhaps TRBD1 as D (7 bases). This CDR3 spans 14 amino acids. Between the trimmed V and J ends, which lost 7 bases and 3 bases, there was a span of 14 bases. The V gene's germline CDR1 is SGHNT and CDR2 YENEEA. The CDR3 nucleotides read TGTGCCAGCACCCAGGGGGGTATAACAGATACGCAGTATTTT. Encoded protein: CASTQGGITDTQYF.

The rearrangement uses TRBV20-1 and TRBJ2-2, with D uncertain. The CDR3 loop spans 14 amino acids. Between the trimmed V and J ends, which lost 2 bases and 1 base, there was a span of 8 bases. CDR1 and CDR2 (germline): DFQATT, SNEGSKA (reference sequence). The CDR3 nucleotides are TGCAGTGCTAGATTGAGCGTGAACACCGGGGAGCTGTTTTTT. Translating it yields CSARLSVNTGELFF.

This clonotype was seen many times. The CDR3 spells CASSLRRNSPLHF. The CDR3, as DNA: TGTGCCAGCAGCTTAAGGAGGAATTCACCCCTCCACTTT. J is TRBJ1-6 and V is TRBV7-3; D gene ambiguous. Germline CDR1 SGHTA, CDR2 FQGTGA. V lost 1 base and J lost 7, with 5 bases in between. The CDR3 has 13 amino acids. The variable domain in full, completed from reference TRBV7-3 and TRBJ1-6, reads GAGVSQTPSNKVTEKGKYVELRCDPISGHTALYWYRQSLGQGPEFLIYFQGTGAADDSGLPNDRFFAVRPEGSVSTLKIQRTERGDSAVYLCASSLRRNSPLHFGNGTRLTVT.

This clonotype was detected many times. In DNA form, the CDR3 reads TGCAGTGCGGGTGGGGGGCATGGCTACAATGAGCAGTTCTTC. Its protein product is CSAGGGHGYNEQFF. This chain joins TRBV20-1 and TRBJ2-1, with D perhaps being TRBD1 or TRBD2 (6 bases each). Germline values: CDR1 DFQATT, CDR2 SNEGSKA (reference sequence). CDR3 length equals 14 residues. V lost 6 bases, J lost 3 bases, and 15 bases lay in between.

This clonotype was counted a few times. The chain combines TRBV3-1 with TRBJ1-6, with D perhaps TRBD1 (5 bases). Germline assignment: CDR1 LGHDT and CDR2 YNNKEL (reference sequence). The CDR3 has 15 residues. The V end lost 0 bases, the J end lost 5 bases, and 8 bases lay between the germline ends. The CDR3 DNA follows: TGTGCCAGCAGCCAAGAGCAGGGTCATAATTCACCCCTCCACTTT. This encodes CASSQEQGHNSPLHF. Full variable domain (outside the CDR3, taken from reference TRBV3-1 and TRBJ1-6): DTAVSQTPKYLVTQMGNDKSIKCEQNLGHDTMYWYKQDSKKFLKIMFSYNNKELIINETVPNRFSPKSPDKAHLNLHINSLELGDSAVYFCASSQEQGHNSPLHFGNGTRLTVT.

The sample holds many counts of this clonotype. This chain joins TRBV20-1 and TRBJ2-7; D call uncertain. With 3 bases removed from V and 1 base from J, the gap between germline ends came to 7 bases. This CDR3 contains 12 residues. Germline lookup yields CDR1 DFQATT and CDR2 SNEGSKA (reference sequence). CDR3 DNA: TGCAGTGCTAGTTGGGGATCCTACGAGCAGTACTTC. Its translation is CSASWGSYEQYF.

This clonotype was observed at least ten times. The chain employs TRBV11-2 and TRBJ2-7; 8 bases agree with TRBD1. This CDR3 is 13 amino acids long. V dropped 5 bases and J dropped 4; count of bases not matched to a gene: 4. The germline V gene has CDR1 SGHAT and CDR2 FQNNGV. CDR3 sequence: CASSTGTGYEQYF. CDR3 nucleotide sequence: TGTGCCAGCAGCACCGGGACAGGTTACGAGCAGTACTTC.

Only a few counts were recorded for this clonotype. J is TRBJ2-2 and V is TRBV19, with 8 nucleotides matching TRBD2. The CDR3 totals 17 residues. J was trimmed by 0 bases and V by 3 bases; bases with no gene match: 6. The V gene's germline CDR1 is LNHDA and CDR2 SQIVND (reference sequence). This chain's CDR3 is CASSISGISPNTGELFF. CDR3 coding DNA: TGTGCCAGTAGTATTAGCGGGATCTCACCGAACACCGGGGAGCTGTTTTTT.

Regarding this clonotype: This may come from a read error, since a much larger clone is one base off. The V gene is TRBV6-1, the J gene TRBJ1-5; D unresolved. There are 13 residues in the CDR3. Germline V gives CDR1 MNHNS, CDR2 SASEGT. CDR3 sequence: CGSSDAGTGPQHF. The CDR3 DNA sequence: TGTGGCAGCAGTGACGCGGGCACCGGGCCCCAGCATTTT.